Each of the 26 T cell receptor beta chains below was sequenced from the same sample in a study of long-term antiretroviral therapy in people with HIV. Version v3.0 of the immunoSEQ assay ran at survey level. Here immunoSEQ multiplex PCR was the method, and the copy in TCRdb shows in-frame clones only, minus some. In the table there are under 30,000 clones, 87% of which are singletons. The sequences come from unsorted PBMCs, collected 1.8 years before starting antiretroviral therapy. The source is a man aged 45-65 years with HIV.

V gene TRBV2 combines with J gene TRBJ2-3; the D call may be TRBD1 or TRBD2 (5 bases each). Germline V gene sequence: CDR1 SNHLY, CDR2 FYNNEI. The CDR3 extends over 13 amino acids. Trimming pared 6 bases from V and 4 bases from J, leaving 11 bases between. CDR3 DNA: TGTGCCAGCAGCACCATGGGGGCAGATACGCAGTATTTT. This gives the protein CASSTMGADTQYF.

This sequence joins TRBV7-6 and TRBJ1-3; D unresolved. This CDR3 has 15 amino acids. The germline V and J ends were trimmed by 1 base and 4 bases, with 11 bases remaining between them. Germline CDR1 reads SGHVS; CDR2 reads FNYEAQ. The CDR3: CASSLVSPRGNTIYF. The DNA for the CDR3 is TGTGCCAGCAGCTTAGTTTCCCCCAGGGGAAACACCATATATTTT. Drawing the rest from reference TRBV7-6 and TRBJ1-3, the complete variable domain is GAGVSQSPRYKVTKRGQDVALRCDPISGHVSLYWYRQALGQGPEFLTYFNYEAQQDKSGLPNDRFSAERPEGSISTLTIQRTEQRDSAMYRCASSLVSPRGNTIYFGEGSWLTVV.

This chain uses TRBV20-1 with TRBJ2-1, with no clear D. The CDR3 consists of 11 residues. Looked up from germline, CDR1 is DFQATT and CDR2 is SNEGSKA (reference sequence). V was trimmed by 7 bases and J by 4 bases, leaving 8 bases between them. The CDR3 nucleotides are TGCAGTGGGTCAAAGTACAATGAGCAGTTCTTC. It codes for CSGSKYNEQFF.

This chain uses TRBV5-1 with TRBJ2-5; D possibly corresponds to TRBD1 (8 bases). With 3 bases removed from V and 1 base from J, the gap between germline ends came to 13 bases. The CDR3 totals 15 residues. From germline, CDR1 is SGHRS and CDR2 YFSETQ. In nucleotides, the CDR3 is TGCGCCAGCAGCTGGGGAGGGACAGGCCAAGAGACCCAGTACTTC. The encoded protein is CASSWGGTGQETQYF.

The chain links TRBV7-3 to TRBJ2-3; D is uncertain. This CDR3 region has 14 residues. Germline CDR1 is SGHTA and CDR2 is FQGTGA. V lost 5 bases and J lost 2, with 11 bases in between. The CDR3 coding sequence is TGTGCCAGCAGCCCAGCATCGAACACAGATACGCAGTATTTT. It specifies CASSPASNTDTQYF.

This rearrangement joins TRBV5-6 to TRBJ2-1; 7 nucleotides agree with TRBD1. The trim removed 4 bases at V and 5 bases at J, leaving 12 bases unmatched. CDR1 and CDR2 from the germline V gene are SGHDT and YYEEEE. This CDR3 spans 16 amino acids. CDR3 loop: CASSQNAGTVHNEQFF. The DNA for the CDR3 is TGTGCCAGCAGCCAGAATGCCGGGACAGTCCACAATGAGCAGTTCTTC.

J is TRBJ1-1 and V is TRBV10-3; D uncertain. This CDR3 is 14 amino acids long. Trimming shortened V by 4 bases and J by 2 bases, and 11 bases separated the two germline ends. CDR1 ENHRY and CDR2 SYGVKD come from the germline V gene. The CDR3 reads CAISALGSNTEAFF. The CDR3 DNA follows: TGTGCCATCAGTGCTCTGGGGAGTAACACTGAAGCTTTCTTT.

This clone was found a few times. CDR3 loop: CAISETGTNYGYTF. DNA for the CDR3: TGTGCCATCAGTGAAACAGGAACTAACTATGGCTACACCTTC. The chain is built from TRBV10-3 and TRBJ1-2; D may be TRBD1 (5 bases). This CDR3 is 14 amino acids long. V was cut by 3 bases and J by 0 bases, with 8 bases left in between. Germline CDR1 and CDR2: ENHRY and SYGVKD.

The J gene is TRBJ2-2, the V gene TRBV9, with 13 bases that match TRBD2. The junction had 9 bases not matched to a gene; V was cut back by 7 bases and J by 3 bases. Germline CDR1 SGDLS, CDR2 YYNGEE. CDR3 length equals 17 residues. The CDR3: CASGTSGKVGYTGELFF. CDR3 DNA sequence: TGTGCCAGCGGGACTAGCGGGAAGGTCGGGTACACCGGGGAGCTGTTTTTT.

The chain links TRBV2 to TRBJ2-7; D may be TRBD2 (7 bases). The CDR3 contains 11 residues. The germline CDR1 and CDR2 sequences are SNHLY and FYNNEI. Trimming removed 8 bases at V and 6 bases at J, with 11 bases between. The CDR3 DNA follows: TGTGCCAGCGAGGGGGAGGGCGAGCAGTACTTC. This sequence encodes CASEGEGEQYF. Full variable domain (outside the CDR3, taken from reference TRBV2 and TRBJ2-7): EPEVTQTPSHQVTQMGQEVILRCVPISNHLYFYWYRQILGQKVEFLVSFYNNEISEKSEIFDDQFSVERPDGSNFTLKIRSTKLEDSAMYFCASEGEGEQYFGPGTRLTVT.

This chain links TRBV28 with TRBJ1-5; 7 bases agree with TRBD1. This CDR3 is 16 amino acids long. CDR1 is MDHEN and CDR2 is SYDVKM in the germline V gene. The J segment lost 1 base and the V segment lost 7 bases, leaving 10 bases of the junction unmatched. Here the CDR3 reads CASTPVGGQSNQPQHF. The CDR3 coding sequence is TGTGCCAGCACCCCCGTGGGGGGACAGAGCAATCAGCCCCAGCATTTT.

The rearrangement links TRBV5-1 to TRBJ1-1, with 8 bases identical to TRBD1. The length of the CDR3 is 15 residues. V lost 4 bases, J lost 2 bases, and 7 bases stayed unmatched. Germline assignment: CDR1 SGHRS and CDR2 YFSETQ. The CDR3 region has the DNA TGCGCCAGCAGCACGGGACAGGCCTACAACACTGAAGCTTTCTTT. As protein: CASSTGQAYNTEAFF.

This chain links TRBV6-5 with TRBJ2-1; 11 bases agree with TRBD2. CDR3 length equals 15 residues. J lost 9 bases, V lost 5 bases, and 9 bases had no gene match. Looked up from germline, CDR1 is MNHEY and CDR2 is SVGAGI. The CDR3 DNA reads as TGTGCCAGCAGTCTACTAGCGGGAGACATCGGTGAGCAGTTCTTC. Its protein is CASSLLAGDIGEQFF.

The CDR3 bases are TGCGCCAGCAGCCAAGAAAGGGACACCCACTATGGCTACACCTTC. Translation: CASSQERDTHYGYTF. V usage is TRBV4-3 and J usage is TRBJ1-2; weak D call: TRBD1 (6 bases). Trimming pared 0 bases from V and 3 bases from J, leaving 11 bases between. Per the germline V gene, CDR1 is LGHNA and CDR2 is YSLEER. This CDR3 comprises 15 residues.

This clone was counted only a few times. V gene TRBV7-9 combines with J gene TRBJ1-5, with D perhaps matching TRBD1 (5 bases). The V and J ends lost 5 bases and 2 bases respectively, with 13 bases between them. In germline, CDR1 is SEHNR, CDR2 FQNEAQ (reference sequence). The CDR3 is 15 amino acids. CDR3 in DNA: TGTGCCAGCAGCCGGGTTGGGGGACGCAATCAGCCCCAGCATTTT. Translating it yields CASSRVGGRNQPQHF.

The chain employs TRBV27 and TRBJ2-3; 8 bases match TRBD2. J gave up 2 bases and V 0 bases, and 7 bases lay outside the gene matches. Germline V gives CDR1 MNHEY, CDR2 SMNVEV (reference sequence). There are 17 residues in the CDR3. The CDR3 DNA reads TGTGCCAGCAGTTTATCTACAGCGGGGGCCGTCACAGATACGCAGTATTTT. This gives the protein CASSLSTAGAVTDTQYF.

This sequence joins TRBV5-1 and TRBJ2-7, with 9 bases lining up with TRBD2. CDR3 size: 15 residues. Looked up from germline, CDR1 is SGHRS and CDR2 is YFSETQ. Trimming at V came to 4 bases and at J to 0 bases, leaving 5 bases not matched to a gene. CDR3 sequence reads: CASSILAGISYEQYF. The CDR3 DNA is TGCGCCAGCAGCATTCTAGCGGGAATCTCCTACGAGCAGTACTTC.

The chain couples TRBV5-1 to TRBJ1-1, with TRBD1 matching over 9 bases. The V gene's germline CDR1 is SGHRS and CDR2 YFSETQ. V lost 3 bases and J lost 6; bases outside the gene matches: 9. The CDR3 extends over 15 amino acids. The CDR3 DNA reads as TGCGCCAGCAGCTGGGGGACAGGGTGGTACGCTGAAGCTTTCTTT. Amino acid sequence: CASSWGTGWYAEAFF.

In its sample, this clone was seen once. The V call is TRBV7-9, the J call TRBJ2-1; D is possibly TRBD1 (7 bases). Germline V gene sequence: CDR1 SEHNR, CDR2 FQNEAQ (reference sequence). CDR3 size: 15 residues. Between the trimmed V and J ends, which lost 4 bases and 5 bases, there was a span of 15 bases. Written as DNA, the CDR3 is TGTGCCAGCAGCTCCCCGGGGGACAGAAACAATGAGCAGTTCTTC. Translating it yields CASSSPGDRNNEQFF.

This clone was seen just once. The rearrangement uses TRBV4-1 and TRBJ1-2; 10 positions agree with TRBD1. Germline V gene lookup returns CDR1 MGHRA and CDR2 YSYEKL. The CDR3 is made up of 15 amino acids. The trim removed 0 bases at V and 3 bases at J, leaving 1 base unmatched. CDR3 protein: CASSQDGTGDYGYTF. CDR3 coding DNA: TGCGCCAGCAGCCAAGACGGGACAGGGGACTATGGCTACACCTTC.

This chain links TRBV5-1 with TRBJ1-1, with D maybe TRBD1 (6 bases). The CDR3 length is 12 residues. Deletions cut 7 bases from V and 1 base from J, with 8 bases between. Germline CDR1 and CDR2: SGHRS and YFSETQ. The CDR3 sequence is CASGQTNTEAFF. DNA for the CDR3: TGCGCCAGCGGACAGACGAACACTGAAGCTTTCTTT.

This chain uses TRBV25-1 with TRBJ2-5; no clear D. Germline assignment: CDR1 MGHDK and CDR2 SYGVNS. V lost 1 base and J 1 base, leaving 10 bases between the germline ends. This CDR3 contains 15 residues. CDR3 protein: CASSEFYGIQETQYF. CDR3 nucleotides: TGTGCCAGCAGTGAATTTTATGGTATCCAAGAGACCCAGTACTTC. Using reference TRBV25-1 and TRBJ2-5 for the parts outside the CDR3, the full variable domain is EADIYQTPRYLVIGTGKKITLECSQTMGHDKMYWYQQDPGMELHLIHYSYGVNSTEKGDLSSESTVSRIRTEHFPLTLESARPSHTSQYLCASSEFYGIQETQYFGPGTRLLVL.

The V call is TRBV5-4, the J call TRBJ2-7; the match to TRBD1 covers 7 bases. The CDR3 extends over 14 amino acids. J lost 4 bases, V lost 4 bases, and 8 bases had no gene match. The germline V gene encodes CDR1 SGHNT and CDR2 YYREEE (reference sequence). This chain's CDR3 is CASSIRDRPYEQYF. As DNA, the CDR3 is TGTGCCAGCAGCATACGGGACAGACCATACGAGCAGTACTTC.

The gene calls are TRBV7-9 and TRBJ1-1; 7 positions agree with TRBD1. The germline V gene has CDR1 SEHNR and CDR2 FQNEAQ (reference sequence). Germline trimming cut 4 bases from V and 8 bases from J; bases unmatched to any gene: 13. The CDR3 contains 15 residues. CDR3 sequence (DNA): TGTGCCAGCAGCTCCTTCTCGACAGGGCTTGGGGAAGCTTTCTTT. Protein sequence: CASSSFSTGLGEAFF.

A few counts support this clone. The V call is TRBV9, the J call TRBJ2-2; 7 bases agree with TRBD2. CDR1 is SGDLS and CDR2 is YYNGEE in the germline V gene. This CDR3 is 16 amino acids long. Trimming at V came to 0 bases and at J to 1 base, leaving 3 bases not matched to a gene. CDR3 loop: CASSVGASGNTGELFF. As DNA, the CDR3 is TGTGCCAGCAGCGTAGGAGCTAGCGGGAACACCGGGGAGCTGTTTTTT.

The chain carries TRBV6-5 and TRBJ1-2; tentative D call: TRBD1 (5 bases). The ends were cut back, 7 bases at V and 4 bases at J, with 16 bases in the middle. This CDR3 comprises 14 residues. CDR1 MNHEY and CDR2 SVGAGI come from the germline V gene. This CDR3 is CASTTFSGPYGYTF. In nucleotides, the CDR3 is TGTGCCAGCACCACTTTCTCGGGACCCTATGGCTACACCTTC.